Presented here are 16 T cell receptor beta chains from one specimen sequenced in a study of blood T cell repertoires in COVID-19. Sequencing used immunoSEQ multiplex PCR; TCRdb keeps in-frame clones, though not all of them. The data contain about 150,000 clones, more than 75% of them singletons. The sample comprised peripheral blood. The receptors stem from a man between 60 and 75 years old with acute or convalescent COVID-19.

This chain links TRBV29-1 with TRBJ1-5; 10 bases match TRBD1. The germline V gene encodes CDR1 SQVTM and CDR2 ANQGSEA. The CDR3 is 12 residues long. With 3 bases clipped from V and 12 bases from J, the junction kept 5 bases outside the gene matches. CDR3 loop: CSVDTGTGDQHF. The CDR3 DNA is TGCAGCGTTGACACCGGGACAGGGGACCAGCATTTT.

The chain combines TRBV10-2 with TRBJ2-2; 12 bases fit TRBD2. This CDR3 is built from 17 residues. Germline V CDR1 and CDR2: WSHSY, SAAADI. After removal of 0 bases from V and 3 bases from J, the junction contained 2 bases not matched to a gene. In nucleotides, the CDR3 is TGCGCCAGCAGTGAGTCCGGACTAGCGGGGTACACCGGGGAGCTGTTTTTT. Its protein is CASSESGLAGYTGELFF.

The chain employs TRBV11-2 and TRBJ1-6; TRBD1 might be the D (5 bases). CDR1 SGHAT and CDR2 FQNNGV come from the germline V gene. Trimming removed 5 bases at V and 8 bases at J, with 10 bases between. The CDR3 is 13 amino acids. This CDR3 reads CASSLAGYSPLHF. The CDR3 nucleotides read TGTGCCAGCAGCCTGGCAGGGTATTCACCCCTCCACTTT. Variable domain in full (rest from reference TRBV11-2 and TRBJ1-6): EAGVAQSPRYKIIEKRQSVAFWCNPISGHATLYWYQQILGQGPKLLIQFQNNGVVDDSQLPKDRFSAERLKGVDSTLKIQPAKLEDSAVYLCASSLAGYSPLHFGNGTRLTVT.

The CDR3 is CASSELRGTGVGRLFF. The CDR3 DNA is TGCGCCAGCAGTGAGCTCAGGGGGACAGGGGTAGGCCGACTGTTTTTT. The chain combines TRBV10-2 with TRBJ1-4; 10 nucleotides agree with TRBD1. The V gene end was trimmed by 2 bases and the J gene end by 13 bases; junction bases not matched to a gene: 13. The CDR3 length is 16 residues. Germline V gives CDR1 WSHSY, CDR2 SAAADI.

This chain joins TRBV27 and TRBJ2-3; 13 bases agree with TRBD2. CDR3 length: 17 amino acids. Germline V gene data show CDR1 as MNHEY and CDR2 as SMNVEV (reference sequence). With 2 bases clipped from V and 5 bases from J, the junction kept 7 bases outside the gene matches. CDR3 sequence (DNA): TGTGCCAGCAGTTTAGGAACTAGCGGGAGGGCCCAAGATACGCAGTATTTT. The encoded protein is CASSLGTSGRAQDTQYF.

The CDR3 coding sequence is TGTGCCAGCAGGGGGACAAATTCCAATGAGCAGTTCTTC. Its protein is CASRGTNSNEQFF. V and J are TRBV12-3 or TRBV12-4 and TRBJ2-1; tentatively, D is TRBD1 (6 bases). The V gene lost 6 bases and the J gene lost 6 bases, with 12 bases spanning the gap. The length of the CDR3 is 13 residues.

The gene calls are TRBV7-6 and TRBJ1-1; maybe TRBD1 (5 bases). Deletions cut 1 base from V and 6 bases from J, with 18 bases between. Per the germline V gene, CDR1 is SGHVS and CDR2 is FNYEAQ. The CDR3 is 16 amino acids. DNA for the CDR3: TGTGCCAGCAGCTTAGTTCCCCCCGGGGGAGTCGCTGAAGCTTTCTTT. This codes for CASSLVPPGGVAEAFF.

The genes are TRBV12-5 and TRBJ2-3; 7 bases align to TRBD2. CDR1 is LGHNT and CDR2 is FRNRAP in the germline V gene. The ends lost 5 bases at V and 4 bases at J; junction bases unmatched: 12. This CDR3 is 16 amino acids long. The CDR3 nucleotides are TGTGCTAGTGGTCCGGGGGAGGGAAACTTCGCAGATACGCAGTATTTT. Its translation is CASGPGEGNFADTQYF.

The gene calls are TRBV5-1 and TRBJ1-2; D remains ambiguous. CDR1 and CDR2 (germline): SGHRS, YFSETQ. Between the trimmed V and J ends, which lost 0 bases and 4 bases, there was a span of 10 bases. The CDR3 loop spans 14 amino acids. The CDR3 sequence: CASSLGGGRYGYTF. For the CDR3, the DNA is TGCGCCAGCAGCTTGGGCGGAGGTCGCTATGGCTACACCTTC.

The chain recombines TRBV18 with TRBJ1-2; TRBD1 aligns across 7 bases. The J segment lost 7 bases and the V segment lost 3 bases, leaving 14 bases of the junction unmatched. Germline CDR1 reads KGHSH; CDR2 reads LQKENI. The CDR3 covers 16 residues. CDR3: CASSPTSGTEQSGYTF. CDR3 in DNA: TGTGCCAGCTCACCCACCTCCGGGACAGAGCAGAGTGGCTACACCTTC.

This rearrangement joins TRBV27 to TRBJ2-3, with TRBD2 identical over 9 bases. The CDR3 runs to 15 residues. In germline, CDR1 is MNHEY, CDR2 SMNVEV (reference sequence). With V trimmed by 8 bases and J by 6 bases, 12 bases remained unmatched. CDR3 protein: CASGFSGSFLDTQYF. The CDR3 bases are TGTGCCAGCGGGTTTAGCGGGAGCTTCCTTGATACGCAGTATTTT.

As to this clone: Germline and junction disagree at one end, which may indicate a read error. The chain joins TRBV27 to TRBJ1-1; D is undetermined. The CDR3 has 13 residues. Germline-derived CDR1 and CDR2 are MNHEY and SMNVEV (reference sequence). CDR3 sequence (DNA): TGTGCCAGTAGTTTCGGGGAGAACACTGAAGCTTTCTTT. Encoded protein: CASSFGENTEAFF.

This chain uses TRBV4-1 with TRBJ1-4; D not certain. This CDR3 has 18 amino acids. Trimming took off 4 bases at V and 0 bases at J, with 18 bases between the two ends. The V gene's germline CDR1 is MGHRA and CDR2 YSYEKL. The CDR3 DNA reads as TGCGCCAGCAGCCGTTACTCGATACCTTTGGCAACTAATGAAAAACTGTTTTTT. Translating it yields CASSRYSIPLATNEKLFF.

This clone appeared a few times. The V and J genes are TRBV15 and TRBJ2-7, with TRBD1 matching over 7 bases. The CDR3 has 17 residues. The V and J ends lost 3 bases and 0 bases, in that order; junction bases with no gene match: 11. CDR1 and CDR2 (germline): LNHNV, YYDKDF (reference sequence). CDR3 residues: CATSSEYGQDSSYEQYF. The CDR3 DNA reads TGTGCCACCAGCAGTGAGTACGGACAGGACAGCTCCTACGAGCAGTACTTC.

This chain joins TRBV3-1 (or the pseudogene TRBV3-2) and TRBJ2-1; D might be TRBD1 (6 bases). The CDR3 sequence is 16 residues long. Trimming shortened V by 0 bases and J by 9 bases, and 18 bases separated the two germline ends. Germline values: CDR1 LGHDT, CDR2 YNNKEL (reference sequence). CDR3 loop: CASSQEGRGLLGEQFF. Here the CDR3 DNA reads TGTGCCAGCAGCCAAGAGGGAAGGGGGTTGTTAGGTGAGCAGTTCTTC.

The V gene is TRBV19, the J gene TRBJ2-2; 10 nucleotides match TRBD1. The CDR3 runs 17 residues. CDR1 is LNHDA, CDR2 SQIVND, per germline (reference sequence). V trimming: 3 bases; J trimming: 5 bases; junction bases outside the gene matches: 9. CDR3 protein: CASSIGPGQGKTGELFF. The CDR3 nucleotides are TGTGCCAGTAGTATTGGGCCGGGACAGGGGAAGACCGGGGAGCTGTTTTTT.